Each of the 28 T cell receptor beta chains below was sequenced from the same sample in a study of chemoradiotherapy in HPV16-positive cancers. Repertoires were generated with immunoSEQ multiplex PCR, while TCRdb's copy carries only in-frame clones and drops some. This table holds some 860 clones, about 79% found once. Sample: tumor tissue, taken from a patient who underwent chemoradiotherapy. These TCRs come from a human donor with HPV-associated anogenital cancer.

The V gene is TRBV11-3, the J gene TRBJ2-3; D remains unclear. Germline V CDR1 and CDR2: SGHNT, YENEEA. V dropped 5 bases and J dropped 4 bases, with 10 bases sitting between them. The CDR3 covers 13 residues. The CDR3 here is CASSGSAADTQYF. The CDR3 DNA is TGTGCCAGCAGCGGGTCTGCGGCAGATACGCAGTATTTT.

The V gene is TRBV4-2, the J gene TRBJ1-4; TRBD1 is a possible D gene (5 bases). The CDR3 runs 17 residues. The germline V and J ends were trimmed by 0 bases and 5 bases, with 16 bases remaining between them. CDR1 and CDR2 (germline): LGHNA, YNFKEQ. The CDR3: CASSQDRFKGVNEKLFF. The CDR3 DNA reads TGTGCCAGCAGCCAAGATAGGTTTAAAGGGGTAAATGAAAAACTGTTTTTT.

Written as DNA, the CDR3 is TGTGCCAGCAGCTTGGAGGGGGGAAGTGGCTATGGCTACACCTTC. Protein product: CASSLEGGSGYGYTF. The chain recombines TRBV4-2 with TRBJ1-2; possibly TRBD1 for D (6 bases). CDR3 length: 15 residues. The V gene lost 5 bases and the J gene lost 4 bases, with 17 bases spanning the gap. Germline CDR1 reads LGHNA; CDR2 reads YNFKEQ.

This chain uses TRBV5-4 with TRBJ2-2, with D unclear. The CDR3 runs 15 residues. The germline V gene has CDR1 SGHNT and CDR2 YYREEE (reference sequence). Trimming shortened V by 1 base and J by 2 bases, and 9 bases separated the two germline ends. This CDR3 reads CASSLFATNTGELFF. Written as DNA, the CDR3 is TGTGCCAGCAGCTTGTTTGCGACCAACACCGGGGAGCTGTTTTTT.

The chain combines TRBV2 with TRBJ2-3, with 9 bases matching TRBD1. V shed 2 bases and J 3 bases; nucleotides not matched to a gene: 3. Germline values: CDR1 SNHLY, CDR2 FYNNEI. This CDR3 is 15 amino acids long. The CDR3 here is CASSETGQGTDTQYF. The CDR3 DNA reads TGTGCCAGCAGTGAAACGGGACAGGGAACAGATACGCAGTATTTT.

V and J are TRBV5-4 and TRBJ2-7; 9 positions agree with TRBD2. This CDR3 has 15 residues. CDR1 SGHNT and CDR2 YYREEE come from the germline V gene (reference sequence). The ends lost 4 bases at V and 6 bases at J; junction bases unmatched: 11. DNA of the CDR3: TGTGCCAGCAGCCCGGGGGCGGGAGGGCTTCTCGAGCAGTACTTC. Its protein is CASSPGAGGLLEQYF.

The chain couples TRBV23-1 to TRBJ1-3, with TRBD1 identical over 10 bases. TRBV23-1 is flagged as an ORF with uncertain function. The CDR3 loop spans 19 amino acids. V was clipped by 7 bases and J by 2 bases; unmatched bases: 17. The CDR3 sequence: CASTLRDRGTVSPGNTIYF. CDR3 in DNA: TGCGCCAGCACCCTGAGGGACAGGGGCACGGTTAGTCCTGGAAACACCATATATTTT.

The chain couples TRBV7-6 to TRBJ2-5, with 10 bases matching TRBD2. The CDR3 length is 16 residues. V lost 1 base, J lost 4 bases, and 6 bases stayed unmatched. Germline V gives CDR1 SGHVS, CDR2 FNYEAQ. CDR3 amino acids: CASSLGAAGGPETQYF. The CDR3 DNA is TGTGCCAGCAGCTTAGGGGCAGCGGGAGGGCCAGAGACCCAGTACTTC. The whole variable domain, remainder taken from reference TRBV7-6 and TRBJ2-5, is GAGVSQSPRYKVTKRGQDVALRCDPISGHVSLYWYRQALGQGPEFLTYFNYEAQQDKSGLPNDRFSAERPEGSISTLTIQRTEQRDSAMYRCASSLGAAGGPETQYFGPGTRLLVL.

This clone has just a few counts. This sequence joins TRBV19 and TRBJ2-1, with 12 bases matching TRBD2. V shed 3 bases, J shed 3 bases, and the junction held 6 bases outside the gene matches. From germline, CDR1 is LNHDA and CDR2 SQIVND (reference sequence). The CDR3 sequence is 17 residues long. The CDR3 region has the DNA TGTGCCAGTAGTATTGCTAGCGGGGGGGCAGGCTACAATGAGCAGTTCTTC. This translates into CASSIASGGAGYNEQFF.

The chain has TRBV5-6 and TRBJ1-5; no firm D call. Germline values: CDR1 SGHDT, CDR2 YYEEEE. This CDR3 region has 15 residues. Trimming cost V 4 bases and J 3 bases, with 14 bases left between them. CDR3 sequence reads: CASSRGNGVNQPQHF. In DNA form, the CDR3 reads TGTGCCAGCAGCCGCGGCAATGGCGTCAATCAGCCCCAGCATTTT.

This clone counts as large. The same CDR3 can be traced to other DNA sequences in this sample. This rearrangement joins TRBV4-1 to TRBJ2-7; D remains unclear. Between the trimmed V and J ends, which lost 0 bases and 6 bases, there was a span of 6 bases. The CDR3 spans 12 residues. Germline V lookup: CDR1 MGHRA, CDR2 YSYEKL. CDR3 residues: CASSQDEVEQYF. The CDR3 DNA is TGCGCCAGCAGCCAAGATGAAGTCGAGCAGTACTTC.

The chain has TRBV29-1 and TRBJ2-7, with D hard to call. This CDR3 has 14 residues. Trimming cost V 6 bases and J 2 bases, with 17 bases left between them. Germline assignment: CDR1 SQVTM and CDR2 ANQGSEA. Here the CDR3 DNA reads TGCAGCGTCACCCTGGTCGGACGGACCTACGAGCAGTACTTC. The encoded protein is CSVTLVGRTYEQYF.

The sample holds a few counts of this clone. This sequence joins TRBV20-1 and TRBJ2-3; D remains ambiguous. CDR1 and CDR2 (germline): DFQATT, SNEGSKA (reference sequence). This CDR3 has 11 residues. CDR3 nucleotides: TGCGAGGATGAGGGCACAGATACGCAGTATTTT. Its translation is CEDEGTDTQYF.

Remarks on this clone: Germline and junction disagree at one end, which may indicate a read error. This chain joins TRBV2 and TRBJ1-4; D gene unclear. Germline CDR1 reads SNHLY; CDR2 reads FYNNEI. CDR3 length equals 17 residues. Here the CDR3 DNA reads TGTGCCAGCAGTGAAGCGGGTCGGGGAGCAACCAATGAAAAACTGTTTTTT. This sequence encodes CASSEAGRGATNEKLFF. Based on the CDR3 plus reference TRBV2 and TRBJ1-4, the full variable domain is EPEVTQTPSHQVTQMGQEVILRCVPISNHLYFYWYRQILGQKVEFLVSFYNNEISEKSEIFDDQFSVERPDGSNFTLKIRSTKLEDSAMYFCASSEAGRGATNEKLFFGSGTQLSVL.

This clone has only a few counts. This chain links TRBV4-3 with TRBJ2-2, with 10 bases matching TRBD1. The germline CDR1 and CDR2 sequences are LGHNA and YSLEER. This CDR3 region has 17 residues. Trimming removed 4 bases from V and 5 bases from J; junction bases left unmatched: 10. CDR3 residues: CASSPRGQGLKTGELFF. In DNA, the CDR3 is TGCGCCAGCAGCCCACGGGGACAGGGGTTAAAGACCGGGGAGCTGTTTTTT.

This clone was found once. Because the CDR3 is missing its conserved closing phenylalanine or tryptophan, this is likely a read error. The rearrangement links TRBV10-3 to TRBJ1-4, with D perhaps matching TRBD1 (5 bases). The CDR3 is made up of 15 amino acids. Trimming shortened V by 2 bases and J by 4 bases, and 11 bases separated the two germline ends. CDR1 is ENHRY, CDR2 SYGVKD, per germline. CDR3 nucleotide sequence: TGTGCCATCAGTGAGCCCGGGGCGGGTAATGAAAAACTGTTTTGT. Amino acids: CAISEPGAGNEKLFC.

The genes are TRBV6-1 and TRBJ1-4; 10 nucleotides match TRBD1. V shed 0 bases and J 5 bases; nucleotides not matched to a gene: 3. Germline CDR1 reads MNHNS; CDR2 reads SASEGT. This CDR3 comprises 16 residues. The CDR3 DNA is TGTGCCAGCAGTGAAGCCTCGGGACAGGGGAATGAAAAACTGTTTTTT. This codes for CASSEASGQGNEKLFF.

The chain couples TRBV11-2 to TRBJ1-2, with D unresolved. The CDR3 is 15 amino acids. Germline V gives CDR1 SGHAT, CDR2 FQNNGV. Deletions cut 1 base from V and 4 bases from J, with 13 bases between. The DNA of the CDR3 is TGTGCCAGCAGCTTAGGCGCAGGCCCGATCTATGGCTACACCTTC. Its protein is CASSLGAGPIYGYTF. The whole variable domain, filled in from reference TRBV11-2 and TRBJ1-2, reads EAGVAQSPRYKIIEKRQSVAFWCNPISGHATLYWYQQILGQGPKLLIQFQNNGVVDDSQLPKDRFSAERLKGVDSTLKIQPAKLEDSAVYLCASSLGAGPIYGYTFGSGTRLTVV.

The chain uses TRBV5-1 and TRBJ2-4; a possible D gene is TRBD2 (6 bases). This CDR3 comprises 16 residues. The germline V and J ends were trimmed by 4 bases and 6 bases, with 20 bases remaining between them. CDR1 and CDR2 from the germline V gene are SGHRS and YFSETQ. In DNA form, the CDR3 reads TGCGCCAGCAGCGTAGGTCCCGGAGGGCTAGGAAACATTCAGTACTTC. It encodes CASSVGPGGLGNIQYF.

The chain links TRBV6-5 to TRBJ2-2; D is ambiguous. V was cut by 6 bases and J by 0 bases, with 11 bases left in between. Germline V gene sequence: CDR1 MNHEY, CDR2 SVGAGI. The CDR3 extends over 15 amino acids. CDR3 residues: CASRPRPPNTGELFF. The DNA for the CDR3 is TGTGCCAGCAGACCCCGGCCACCGAACACCGGGGAGCTGTTTTTT.

This sequence joins TRBV7-2 and TRBJ1-5, with 7 nucleotides matching TRBD1. CDR1 and CDR2 (germline): SGHTA, FQGNSA. This CDR3 region has 13 residues. V shed 5 bases, J shed 11 bases, and the junction held 9 bases outside the gene matches. The CDR3 sequence is CASSRDRLFSQHF. CDR3 DNA sequence: TGTGCCAGCAGCCGGGACAGATTATTTTCCCAGCATTTT.

This clone was picked up a small number of times. The genes are TRBV9 and TRBJ2-2; 11 nucleotides align to TRBD2. Germline CDR1 reads SGDLS; CDR2 reads YYNGEE. The CDR3 runs 18 residues. The junction had 12 bases not matched to a gene; V was cut back by 6 bases and J by 2 bases. CDR3 loop: CASTAGLAGITNTGELFF. The CDR3 bases are TGTGCCAGCACCGCCGGACTAGCGGGTATCACTAACACCGGGGAGCTGTTTTTT.

The chain uses TRBV5-4 and TRBJ2-7, with 8 bases fitting TRBD1. This CDR3 is built from 16 residues. CDR1 SGHNT and CDR2 YYREEE come from the germline V gene (reference sequence). The ends lost 4 bases at V and 3 bases at J; junction bases unmatched: 12. CDR3 sequence (DNA): TGTGCCAGCAGCCCGGGGGACAGGCCTGTCGACTACGAGCAGTACTTC. It codes for CASSPGDRPVDYEQYF. The variable domain in full, completed from reference TRBV5-4 and TRBJ2-7, reads ETGVTQSPTHLIKTRGQQVTLRCSSQSGHNTVSWYQQALGQGPQFIFQYYREEENGRGNFPPRFSGLQFPNYSSELNVNALELDDSALYLCASSPGDRPVDYEQYFGPGTRLTVT.

This clone came up a few times. This rearrangement joins TRBV11-2 to TRBJ2-1; TRBD1 might be the D (6 bases). This CDR3 region has 15 residues. Germline V gives CDR1 SGHAT, CDR2 FQNNGV. Trimming stripped 5 bases from V and 9 bases from J, with 20 bases between. CDR3 protein: CASSPPTGLDFEQFF. The CDR3 nucleotides read TGTGCCAGCAGCCCGCCGACAGGCTTGGATTTTGAGCAGTTCTTC.

The J gene is TRBJ2-2, the V gene TRBV5-1, with 7 bases fitting TRBD1. Germline loops: CDR1 SGHRS, CDR2 YFSETQ. The CDR3 totals 15 residues. Losses at the gene ends were 3 bases for V and 5 bases for J; bases not matched to a gene: 7. The CDR3, as DNA: TGCGCCAGCAGCTGGGCAGGGGGACGGACCGGGGAGCTGTTTTTT. Its protein is CASSWAGGRTGELFF.

The chain has TRBV6-1 and TRBJ2-5; D gene uncertain. The length of the CDR3 is 14 residues. V was pared by 1 base and J by 1 base, with 7 bases between. CDR1 and CDR2 (germline): MNHNS, SASEGT. The CDR3 nucleotides are TGTGCCAGCAGTGAAGGGTCTAGCCAAGAGACCCAGTACTTC. Amino acids: CASSEGSSQETQYF.

V usage is TRBV7-2 and J usage is TRBJ1-2; 7 bases fit TRBD1. Germline trimming cut 1 base from V and 5 bases from J; bases unmatched to any gene: 7. Germline V lookup: CDR1 SGHTA, CDR2 FQGNSA. The CDR3 spans 15 residues. CDR3 sequence: CASSLVGAGGYGYTF. The CDR3 DNA reads as TGTGCCAGCAGCTTAGTTGGGGCAGGGGGTTATGGCTACACCTTC. Together with reference TRBV7-2 and TRBJ1-2, the CDR3 gives the full variable domain: GAGVSQSPSNKVTEKGKDVELRCDPISGHTALYWYRQSLGQGLEFLIYFQGNSAPDKSGLPSDRFSAERTGGSVSTLTIQRTQQEDSAVYLCASSLVGAGGYGYTFGSGTRLTVV.

V usage is TRBV5-1 and J usage is TRBJ2-4, with 7 bases lining up with TRBD1. Germline V gives CDR1 SGHRS, CDR2 YFSETQ. This CDR3 spans 13 amino acids. V dropped 1 base and J dropped 7; count of bases not matched to a gene: 2. CDR3 sequence reads: CASSLTGENIQYF. CDR3 sequence (DNA): TGCGCCAGCAGCTTGACAGGGGAGAACATTCAGTACTTC.